The source of this TCR beta chain is a study of blood T cell repertoires in COVID-19. On the study more broadly: Samples taken during acute and convalescent COVID-19 were collected in the United States, Italy and Spain.

Those enrolled, adults aged roughly 18 to 89 years, came from about two dozen US areas. Clinical history reported by participants formed the basis on which cohorts were assigned. TCRdb's copy holds only in-frame clones and misses some; the assay was immunoSEQ multiplex PCR. Of about 280,000 clones in the sample, 89% were seen once. V trimming: 1 base; J trimming: 2 bases; junction bases outside the gene matches: 5. The CDR3 has 18 residues. Germline V CDR1 and CDR2: LGHDT, YNNKEL (reference sequence). The receptor was derived from a woman aged 55-69 years who had recovered from COVID-19. The specimen sequenced was PBMCs or T cells enriched from blood (not recorded which). The chain recombines TRBV3-1 (or the pseudogene TRBV3-2) with TRBJ2-2; 12 bases align to TRBD2. CDR3 sequence reads: CASSQGLAGALNTGELFF. The CDR3 DNA is TGTGCCAGCAGCCAAGGACTAGCGGGGGCTCTAAACACCGGGGAGCTGTTTTTT.